The clone carrying this T cell receptor (beta chain) was seen ten or more times. Unique molecular identifiers were built into the TCRbeta library. Via MiXCR, TCRdb re-called the PCR reads, giving one row per CDR3 protein. Of a few hundred thousand distinct CDR3 sequences listed, over 9.5% are singletons. The sample originates from a study of T-cell reconstitution after alpha-beta-depleted transplantation in children. Germline V gene data show CDR1 as MNHEY and CDR2 as SMNVEV (reference sequence). Trimming removed 5 bases from V and 2 bases from J, with 9 bases in between. This CDR3 contains 13 residues.

The material was PBMCs from the stem cell graft donor, obtained from the stem cell graft. The rearrangement links TRBV27 to TRBJ1-1; weak D call: TRBD1 (5 bases). The sequence derives from a human donor who donated a stem cell graft to a child with SCID. The CDR3 DNA reads TGTGCCAGCAGTGTCCGGGACAACACTGAAGCTTTCTTT. This gives the protein CASSVRDNTEAFF.